This TCR beta chain was found in a study of T cell responses to AZD1222 COVID-19 vaccine. General study points: Among spike-specific TCRs, nearly half reportedly target unmutated variant regions. The peak T cell response came first, and repertoires were sampled only after it.

Here immunoSEQ multiplex PCR was the method, and the copy in TCRdb shows in-frame clones only, minus some. The sample shows approximately 180,000 clones, around 90% of them seen only once. Remarks on this clone: The antigen remains unidentified.

The germline V gene encodes CDR1 ENHRY and CDR2 SYGVKD. The CDR3 extends over 15 amino acids. The ends were cut back, 6 bases at V and 0 bases at J, with 13 bases in the middle. The starting material was peripheral blood, obtained on day 0 of AZD1222 vaccination. The gene calls are TRBV10-3 and TRBJ2-3, with unresolved D. The clonotype was recovered from an adult in good health. The CDR3 coding sequence is TGTGCCATCAGCCCTGGGGATAGAAGCACAGATACGCAGTATTTT. Protein sequence: CAISPGDRSTDTQYF.